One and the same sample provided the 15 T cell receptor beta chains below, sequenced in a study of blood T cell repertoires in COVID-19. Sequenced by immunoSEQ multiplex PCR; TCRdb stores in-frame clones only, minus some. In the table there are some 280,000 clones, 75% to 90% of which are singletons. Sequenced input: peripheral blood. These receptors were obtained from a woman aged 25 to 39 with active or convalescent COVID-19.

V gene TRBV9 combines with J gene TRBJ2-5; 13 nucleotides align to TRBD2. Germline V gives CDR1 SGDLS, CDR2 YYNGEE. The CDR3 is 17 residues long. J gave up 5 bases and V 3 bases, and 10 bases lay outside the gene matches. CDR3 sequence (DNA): TGTGCCAGCAGCGAGGGAACTAGCGGGGGGGCGGAGGAGACCCAGTACTTC. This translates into CASSEGTSGGAEETQYF.

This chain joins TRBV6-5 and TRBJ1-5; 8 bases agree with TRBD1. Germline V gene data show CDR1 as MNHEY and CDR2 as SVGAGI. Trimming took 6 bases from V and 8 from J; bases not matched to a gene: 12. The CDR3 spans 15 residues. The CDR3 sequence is CASSLLDRATEPQHF. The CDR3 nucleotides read TGTGCCAGCAGCCTCTTGGACAGGGCTACAGAGCCCCAGCATTTT.

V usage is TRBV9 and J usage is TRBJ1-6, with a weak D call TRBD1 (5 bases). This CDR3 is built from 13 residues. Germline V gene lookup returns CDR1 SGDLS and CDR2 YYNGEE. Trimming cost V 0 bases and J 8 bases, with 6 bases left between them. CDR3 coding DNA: TGTGCCAGCAGCGTAGTAGGGGATTCACCCCTCCACTTT. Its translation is CASSVVGDSPLHF.

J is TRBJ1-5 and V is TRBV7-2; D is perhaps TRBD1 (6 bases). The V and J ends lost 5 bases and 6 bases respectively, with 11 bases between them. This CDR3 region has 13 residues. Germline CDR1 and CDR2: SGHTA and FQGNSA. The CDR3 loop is CASSAQGSQPQHF. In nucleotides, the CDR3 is TGTGCCAGCAGCGCACAGGGTTCTCAGCCCCAGCATTTT.

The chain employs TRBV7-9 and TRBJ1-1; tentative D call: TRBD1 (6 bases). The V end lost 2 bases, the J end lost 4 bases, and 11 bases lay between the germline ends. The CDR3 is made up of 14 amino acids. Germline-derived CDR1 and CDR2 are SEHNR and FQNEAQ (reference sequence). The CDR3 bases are TGTGCCAGCAGCTTATACAGGGCGGGCACTGAAGCTTTCTTT. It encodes CASSLYRAGTEAFF.

Here the CDR3 reads CAWNGDRGGYGYTF. The CDR3 DNA is TGTGCCTGGAACGGGGACAGGGGAGGCTATGGCTACACCTTC. The chain is built from TRBV30 and TRBJ1-2; TRBD1 matches at 10 bases. Germline V gives CDR1 GTSNPN, CDR2 SVGIG (reference sequence). The CDR3 is 14 residues long. The V gene end was trimmed by 4 bases and the J gene end by 4 bases; junction bases not matched to a gene: 6.

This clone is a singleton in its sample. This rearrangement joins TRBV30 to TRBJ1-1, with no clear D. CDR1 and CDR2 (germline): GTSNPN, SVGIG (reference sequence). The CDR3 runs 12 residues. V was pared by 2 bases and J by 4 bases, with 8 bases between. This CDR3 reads CAWSFTGTEAFF. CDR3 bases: TGTGCCTGGAGTTTCACGGGCACTGAAGCTTTCTTT.

CDR3 DNA: TGTGCCAGCAGCCAAGTCCGCTTTCGGTCCACTGAAGCTTTCTTT. Translated, it gives CASSQVRFRSTEAFF. This chain links TRBV3-1 (or the pseudogene TRBV3-2) with TRBJ1-1; D gene uncertain. The CDR3 has 15 amino acids. Per the germline V gene, CDR1 is LGHDT and CDR2 is YNNKEL (reference sequence). V was pared by 1 base and J by 4 bases, with 13 bases between.

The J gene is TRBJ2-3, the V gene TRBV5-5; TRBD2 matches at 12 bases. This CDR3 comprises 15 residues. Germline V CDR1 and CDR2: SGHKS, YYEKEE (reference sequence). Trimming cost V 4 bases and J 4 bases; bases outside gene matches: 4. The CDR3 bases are TGTGCCAGCAGCCGACTAGCGGGGGCGGCAGATACGCAGTATTTT. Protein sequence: CASSRLAGAADTQYF.

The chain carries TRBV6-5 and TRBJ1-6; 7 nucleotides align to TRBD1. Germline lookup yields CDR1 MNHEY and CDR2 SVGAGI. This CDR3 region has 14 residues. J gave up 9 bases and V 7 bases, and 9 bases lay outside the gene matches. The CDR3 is CASTAGQALSPLHF. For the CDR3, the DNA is TGTGCCAGCACCGCCGGACAGGCCCTTTCACCCCTCCACTTT.

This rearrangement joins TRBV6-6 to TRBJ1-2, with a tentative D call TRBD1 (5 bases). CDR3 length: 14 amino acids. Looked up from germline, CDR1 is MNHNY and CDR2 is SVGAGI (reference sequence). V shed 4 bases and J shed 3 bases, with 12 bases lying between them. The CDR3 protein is CASSFLGADYGYTF. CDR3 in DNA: TGTGCCAGCAGTTTCCTTGGGGCCGACTATGGCTACACCTTC.

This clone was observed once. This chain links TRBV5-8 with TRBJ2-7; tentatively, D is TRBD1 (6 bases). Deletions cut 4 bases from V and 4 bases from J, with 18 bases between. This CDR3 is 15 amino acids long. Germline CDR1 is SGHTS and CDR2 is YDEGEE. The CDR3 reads CASSQPGTTGYEQYF. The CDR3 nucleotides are TGTGCCAGCAGCCAACCCGGGACAACGGGGTACGAGCAGTACTTC.

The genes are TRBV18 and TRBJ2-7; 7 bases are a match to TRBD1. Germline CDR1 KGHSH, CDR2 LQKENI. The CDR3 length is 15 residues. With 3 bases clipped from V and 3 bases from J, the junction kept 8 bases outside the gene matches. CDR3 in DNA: TGTGCCAGCTCACCGCCCGGAAGGGGGCGCTACGAGCAGTACTTC. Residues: CASSPPGRGRYEQYF.

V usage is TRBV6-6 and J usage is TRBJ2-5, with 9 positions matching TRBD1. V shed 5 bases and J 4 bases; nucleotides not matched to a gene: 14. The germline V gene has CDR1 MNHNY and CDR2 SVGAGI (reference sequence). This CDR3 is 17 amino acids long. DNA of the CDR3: TGTGCCAGCAGTCAGCATAACCCCGGGACAGGGACAGAGACCCAGTACTTC. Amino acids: CASSQHNPGTGTETQYF.

The CDR3 loop is CASSNRDRGEAFF. CDR3 coding DNA: TGTGCCAGCAGTAACCGGGACAGGGGCGAAGCTTTCTTT. This chain links TRBV3-1 (or the pseudogene TRBV3-2) with TRBJ1-1, with TRBD1 matching over 10 bases. Trimming cost V 6 bases and J 8 bases; bases outside gene matches: 6. This CDR3 region has 13 residues. Germline loops: CDR1 LGHDT, CDR2 YNNKEL (reference sequence).